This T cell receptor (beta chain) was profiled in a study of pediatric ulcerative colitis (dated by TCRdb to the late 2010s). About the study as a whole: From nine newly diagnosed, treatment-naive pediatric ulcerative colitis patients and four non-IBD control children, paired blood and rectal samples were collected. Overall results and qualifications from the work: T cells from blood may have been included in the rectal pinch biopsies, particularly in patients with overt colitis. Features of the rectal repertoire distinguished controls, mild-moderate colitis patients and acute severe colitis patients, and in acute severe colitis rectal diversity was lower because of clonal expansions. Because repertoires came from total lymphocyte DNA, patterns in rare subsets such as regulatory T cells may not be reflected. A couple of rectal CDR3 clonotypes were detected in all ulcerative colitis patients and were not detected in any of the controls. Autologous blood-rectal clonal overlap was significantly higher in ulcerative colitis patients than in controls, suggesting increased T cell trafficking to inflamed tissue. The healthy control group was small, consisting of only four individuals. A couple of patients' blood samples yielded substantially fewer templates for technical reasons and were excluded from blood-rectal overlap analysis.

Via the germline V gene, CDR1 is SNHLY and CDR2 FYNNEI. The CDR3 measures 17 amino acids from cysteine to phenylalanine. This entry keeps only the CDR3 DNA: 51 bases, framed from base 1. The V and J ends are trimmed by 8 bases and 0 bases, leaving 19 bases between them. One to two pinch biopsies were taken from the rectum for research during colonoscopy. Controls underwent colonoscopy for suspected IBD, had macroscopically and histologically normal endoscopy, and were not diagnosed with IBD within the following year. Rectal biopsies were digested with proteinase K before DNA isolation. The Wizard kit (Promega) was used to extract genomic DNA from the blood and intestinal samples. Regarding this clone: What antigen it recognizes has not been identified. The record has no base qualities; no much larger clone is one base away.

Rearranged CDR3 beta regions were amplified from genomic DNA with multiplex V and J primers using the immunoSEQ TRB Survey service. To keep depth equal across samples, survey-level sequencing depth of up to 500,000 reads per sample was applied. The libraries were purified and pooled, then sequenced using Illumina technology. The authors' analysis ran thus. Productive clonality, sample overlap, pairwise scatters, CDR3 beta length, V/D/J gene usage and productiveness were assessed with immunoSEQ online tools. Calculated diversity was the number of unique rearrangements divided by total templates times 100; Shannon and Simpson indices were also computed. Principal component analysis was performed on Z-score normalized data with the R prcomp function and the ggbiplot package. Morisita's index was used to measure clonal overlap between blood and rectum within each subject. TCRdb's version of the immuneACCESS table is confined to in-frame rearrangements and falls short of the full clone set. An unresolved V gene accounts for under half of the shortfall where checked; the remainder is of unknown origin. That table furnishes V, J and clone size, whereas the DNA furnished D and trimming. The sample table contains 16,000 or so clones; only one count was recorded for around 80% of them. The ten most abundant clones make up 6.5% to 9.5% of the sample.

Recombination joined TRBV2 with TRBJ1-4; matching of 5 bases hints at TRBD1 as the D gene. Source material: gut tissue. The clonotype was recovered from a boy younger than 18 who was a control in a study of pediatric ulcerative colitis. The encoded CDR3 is CASRPPIVGATNEKLFF. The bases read TGTGCCAGCCGTCCCCCGATCGTGGGGGCAACTAATGAAAAACTGTTTTTT.